The following is a TCR beta chain sequence with its context. The data are from a study of CD8 T cells in Susac syndrome. Reverse transcription of roughly 0.5 to 1 ug RNA used random hexamers. TCRdb re-called the immunoSEQ multiplex PCR reads through MiXCR, storing one row per CDR3 protein. There are about 430,000 distinct CDR3 sequences in the sample; around 83% occur only once, and under 0.15% lies in the top ten. The sequence was collected from a human donor with multiple sclerosis. Sequencing used CD8+ T cells from PBMCs.

The CDR3 reads CASSQDSWQGYEQYF. The CDR3 DNA reads as TGCGCCAGCAGCCAAGATTCGTGGCAGGGCTACGAGCAGTACTTC. The chain uses TRBV4-1 and TRBJ2-7; maybe TRBD1 (5 bases). The CDR3 loop spans 15 amino acids. V was cut by 0 bases and J by 3 bases, with 12 bases left in between. Germline assignment: CDR1 MGHRA and CDR2 YSYEKL.